The 29 T cell receptor beta chains in this list originate from one sample, sequenced in a study of T cells after yellow fever vaccination. TCRdb itself ran the 5' RACE reads through MiXCR, one entry per CDR3 protein. The sample records 450,000 to 550,000 distinct CDR3 sequences, 21% being singletons. Source: PBMCs, taken roughly 20 days after the first yellow fever vaccination. These receptors originate from a man aged 18-30 years who received the YFV17D yellow fever vaccine.

This clonotype appeared a few times. This chain connects TRBV7-6 to TRBJ2-5; 10 nucleotides align to TRBD2. CDR1 and CDR2 (germline): SGHVS, FNYEAQ. The J segment lost 4 bases and the V segment lost 1 base, leaving 6 bases of the junction unmatched. The CDR3 sequence is 16 residues long. As DNA, the CDR3 is TGTGCCAGCAGCTTAGGTCCTAGCGGGGGATCAGAGACCCAGTACTTC. This sequence encodes CASSLGPSGGSETQYF.

This clonotype was seen many times. This chain uses TRBV4-1 with TRBJ1-1; no definite D call. This CDR3 comprises 14 residues. Germline V gives CDR1 MGHRA, CDR2 YSYEKL. Deletions cut 1 base from V and 1 base from J, with 7 bases between. CDR3 sequence (DNA): TGCGCCAGCAGCCAAGGAATAGCGAACACTGAAGCTTTCTTT. This sequence encodes CASSQGIANTEAFF.

This clonotype occurred many times. The V gene is TRBV6-5, the J gene TRBJ1-2; TRBD1 agrees at 9 bases. From germline, CDR1 is MNHEY and CDR2 SVGAGI. Trimming removed 0 bases from V and 8 bases from J; junction bases left unmatched: 7. The CDR3 has 15 residues. The CDR3 is CASSYSRTGVKGYTF. CDR3 DNA sequence: TGTGCCAGCAGTTACTCCCGGACAGGGGTTAAAGGCTACACCTTC.

This clonotype was counted a few times. This chain joins TRBV20-1 and TRBJ1-5, with D perhaps TRBD1 (6 bases). The germline gives CDR1 DFQATT, CDR2 SNEGSKA (reference sequence). This CDR3 contains 14 residues. Trimming removed 4 bases from V and 5 bases from J, with 15 bases in between. The CDR3 DNA is TGCAGTGCTACCCTTTCCAGGGGTCATCAGCCCCAGCATTTT. Amino acids: CSATLSRGHQPQHF.

The V call is TRBV6-5, the J call TRBJ2-5; D is tentatively TRBD1 or TRBD2 (6 bases each). V was trimmed by 2 bases and J by 3 bases, leaving 13 bases between them. CDR3 length: 15 amino acids. Germline assignment: CDR1 MNHEY and CDR2 SVGAGI. The CDR3, as DNA: TGTGCCAGCAGTTACCCAAGGGGGGTAGAAGAGACCCAGTACTTC. It specifies CASSYPRGVEETQYF.

The V gene is TRBV9, the J gene TRBJ2-3; either TRBD1 or TRBD2 may fit D (6 bases each). Germline CDR1 and CDR2: SGDLS and YYNGEE. The CDR3 is 14 amino acids. Between the trimmed V and J ends, which lost 0 bases and 11 bases, there was a span of 16 bases. The CDR3 bases are TGTGCCAGCAGCGTAGACGGGGGCCGGTTCGAGCAGTATTTT. The encoded protein is CASSVDGGRFEQYF. The full variable domain, in which reference TRBV9 and TRBJ2-3 provide the parts outside the CDR3, is DSGVTQTPKHLITATGQRVTLRCSPRSGDLSVYWYQQSLDQGLQFLIQYYNGEERAKGNILERFSAQQFPDLHSELNLSSLELGDSALYFCASSVDGGRFEQYFGPGTRLTVL.

The chain uses TRBV20-1 and TRBJ1-2; the D is unclear. The germline V gene has CDR1 DFQATT and CDR2 SNEGSKA (reference sequence). This CDR3 is 13 amino acids long. The V and J ends lost 7 bases and 0 bases respectively, with 12 bases between them. CDR3: CSGGTSANYGYTF. The CDR3 DNA sequence: TGCAGTGGAGGAACATCCGCTAACTATGGCTACACCTTC.

This clonotype was seen only a few times. The genes are TRBV5-6 and TRBJ2-1, with D possibly matching TRBD1 (5 bases). CDR3 length: 17 amino acids. V lost 0 bases to trimming and J lost 9 bases, with 22 bases between them. Germline-derived CDR1 and CDR2 are SGHDT and YYEEEE. The CDR3 spells CASSLVNRLGITIEQFF. CDR3 bases: TGTGCCAGCAGCTTGGTTAACAGGCTAGGGATCACAATTGAGCAGTTCTTC.

This clonotype was seen more than once but under ten times. The CDR3 spells CASSVRGPDTEAFF. The CDR3 nucleotides read TGTGCCAGCAGTGTCCGTGGGCCTGACACTGAAGCTTTCTTT. The chain uses TRBV2 and TRBJ1-1; D call uncertain. The V end was cut by 4 bases, the J end by 3 bases, with 12 bases between. Per the germline V gene, CDR1 is SNHLY and CDR2 is FYNNEI. The CDR3 is made up of 14 amino acids.

CDR3 DNA: TGTGCCACCAGCAGAGATCAGCCAGATACGCAGTATTTT. Residues: CATSRDQPDTQYF. The chain employs TRBV15 and TRBJ2-3, with no clear D. The CDR3 totals 13 residues. Germline CDR1 LNHNV, CDR2 YYDKDF (reference sequence). The V end was cut by 0 bases, the J end by 4 bases, with 5 bases between. The full variable domain, in which reference TRBV15 and TRBJ2-3 provide the parts outside the CDR3, is DAMVIQNPRYQVTQFGKPVTLSCSQTLNHNVMYWYQQKSSQAPKLLFHYYDKDFNNEADTPDNFQSRRPNTSFCFLDIRSPGLGDTAMYLCATSRDQPDTQYFGPGTRLTVL.

At least ten counts were recorded for this clonotype. The chain uses TRBV5-1 and TRBJ1-5; no firm D call. The CDR3 contains 16 residues. The germline CDR1 and CDR2 sequences are SGHRS and YFSETQ. The ends were cut back, 7 bases at V and 0 bases at J, with 17 bases in the middle. The CDR3 sequence is CASAPRPGDSNQPQHF. CDR3 DNA: TGCGCCAGCGCCCCTCGTCCGGGTGATAGCAATCAGCCCCAGCATTTT.

This clonotype was detected many times. This chain links TRBV7-3 with TRBJ2-1; 9 bases are shared with TRBD1. Per germline, CDR1 SGHTA and CDR2 FQGTGA. The CDR3 runs to 15 residues. The trim removed 3 bases at V and 5 bases at J, leaving 5 bases unmatched. CDR3 loop: CASSFSGTGHNEQFF. The CDR3 DNA reads as TGTGCCAGCAGCTTTTCCGGGACAGGGCACAATGAGCAGTTCTTC.

The CDR3 bases are TGTGCCAGCAGTTTTGTGGGCACTGAAGCTTTCTTT. Its protein is CASSFVGTEAFF. The chain links TRBV12-3 or TRBV12-4 to TRBJ1-1; no clear D gene. V lost 3 bases to trimming and J lost 4 bases, with 6 bases between them. This CDR3 is built from 12 residues.

This clonotype has just a few counts. The chain is built from TRBV6-2 or TRBV6-3 and TRBJ2-2; 9 positions match TRBD1. Losses at the gene ends were 10 bases for V and 6 bases for J; bases not matched to a gene: 18. The CDR3 has 17 residues. Germline-derived CDR1 and CDR2 are MNHEY and SVGEGT. The CDR3 region is CATLFNPGTGRPGELFF. The CDR3, as DNA: TGTGCCACCTTGTTTAATCCCGGGACAGGGCGTCCCGGGGAGCTGTTTTTT.

CDR3: CSAGTSGSRDTQYF. In DNA, the CDR3 is TGCAGCGCCGGGACTAGCGGCAGCAGGGATACGCAGTATTTT. The chain uses TRBV29-1 and TRBJ2-3, with 11 bases that match TRBD2. The germline gives CDR1 SQVTM, CDR2 ANQGSEA. This CDR3 is built from 14 residues. The V gene end was trimmed by 7 bases and the J gene end by 6 bases; junction bases not matched to a gene: 9.

The rearrangement links TRBV21-1 to TRBJ2-7; TRBD1 is the table's D call and was not checked against the DNA. TRBV21-1 is a documented pseudogene. The CDR3 has 13 residues. The CDR3, as DNA: TGTGCCAGCAGCAAAGATTCAGGGAACGGGCAGTACGTC. Translation gives CASSKDSGNGQYV.

V gene TRBV25-1 combines with J gene TRBJ1-4, with TRBD1 matching over 7 bases. The CDR3 runs to 16 residues. J gave up 8 bases and V 5 bases, and 14 bases lay outside the gene matches. Germline V gene lookup returns CDR1 MGHDK and CDR2 SYGVNS. CDR3 region: CASSPPPETGKEKLFF. CDR3 coding DNA: TGTGCCAGCAGTCCGCCGCCTGAGACAGGGAAAGAAAAACTGTTTTTT. The full variable domain, completed using reference TRBV25-1 and TRBJ1-4, is EADIYQTPRYLVIGTGKKITLECSQTMGHDKMYWYQQDPGMELHLIHYSYGVNSTEKGDLSSESTVSRIRTEHFPLTLESARPSHTSQYLCASSPPPETGKEKLFFGSGTQLSVL.

This clonotype appeared once. The chain has TRBV4-3 and TRBJ2-2, with 12 nucleotides matching TRBD2. CDR1 and CDR2 from the germline V gene are LGHNA and YSLEER. The trim removed 4 bases at V and 3 bases at J, leaving 6 bases unmatched. The length of the CDR3 is 17 residues. CDR3 residues: CASSLTGTSGYTGELFF. The CDR3 nucleotides are TGCGCCAGCAGCCTAACCGGGACTAGCGGGTACACCGGGGAGCTGTTTTTT.

This clonotype was seen only a few times. This rearrangement joins TRBV4-3 to TRBJ1-4; TRBD1 is a possible D gene (5 bases). Trimming left V 2 bases short and J 6 bases short, with 16 bases between. CDR1 is LGHNA, CDR2 YSLEER, per germline. The CDR3 totals 16 residues. Here the CDR3 reads CASSQNSGAIHEKLFF. DNA of the CDR3: TGCGCCAGCAGCCAAAATAGCGGGGCAATTCATGAAAAACTGTTTTTT.

The chain employs TRBV5-1 and TRBJ2-3, with TRBD2 identical over 13 bases. There are 16 residues in the CDR3. The germline V gene encodes CDR1 SGHRS and CDR2 YFSETQ. V lost 5 bases to trimming and J lost 2 bases; unmatched junction nucleotides: 5. The CDR3 protein is CASSQGLAGVTDTQYF. For the CDR3, the DNA is TGCGCCAGCAGTCAAGGACTAGCGGGGGTCACAGATACGCAGTATTTT. Supplemented by reference TRBV5-1 and TRBJ2-3, the full variable domain reads KAGVTQTPRYLIKTRGQQVTLSCSPISGHRSVSWYQQTPGQGLQFLFEYFSETQRNKGNFPGRFSGRQFSNSRSEMNVSTLELGDSALYLCASSQGLAGVTDTQYFGPGTRLTVL.

The chain recombines TRBV20-1 with TRBJ1-3; a possible D gene is TRBD1 (6 bases). Trimming pared 0 bases from V and 4 bases from J, leaving 16 bases between. CDR3 length: 16 amino acids. CDR1 DFQATT and CDR2 SNEGSKA come from the germline V gene (reference sequence). CDR3 nucleotide sequence: TGCAGTGCTAGAGAAGTGGACTCAGGGGAAGGAAACACCATATATTTT. This gives the protein CSAREVDSGEGNTIYF.

This clonotype was detected a few times. J is TRBJ2-2 and V is TRBV2; 10 positions agree with TRBD1. The junction had 10 bases not matched to a gene; V was cut back by 3 bases and J by 0 bases. This CDR3 has 19 amino acids. Looked up from germline, CDR1 is SNHLY and CDR2 is FYNNEI. As DNA, the CDR3 is TGTGCCAGCAGTGATCCCACCCATGGACAGGGGGCGAACACCGGGGAGCTGTTTTTT. Translation: CASSDPTHGQGANTGELFF. Full variable domain (outside the CDR3, taken from reference TRBV2 and TRBJ2-2): EPEVTQTPSHQVTQMGQEVILRCVPISNHLYFYWYRQILGQKVEFLVSFYNNEISEKSEIFDDQFSVERPDGSNFTLKIRSTKLEDSAMYFCASSDPTHGQGANTGELFFGEGSRLTVL.

A word on this clonotype: Since a much larger clone is just one base distant, this may be a read error. The chain links TRBV7-2 to TRBJ2-7; TRBD1 agrees at 9 bases. This CDR3 is 15 amino acids long. Germline CDR1 SGHTA, CDR2 FQGNSA. V lost 7 bases to trimming and J lost 4 bases; unmatched junction nucleotides: 11. This CDR3 is CASTWSGTGSYEQYF. Written as DNA, the CDR3 is TGTGCCAGCACCTGGTCCGGGACAGGGTCATACGAGCAGTACTTC.

This clonotype was seen only a few times. The chain has TRBV20-1 and TRBJ1-3; D unresolved. CDR1 is DFQATT and CDR2 is SNEGSKA in the germline V gene (reference sequence). V lost 5 bases, J lost 0 bases, and 5 bases lay in between. This CDR3 contains 12 residues. The CDR3 loop is CSAHSSGNTIYF. Here the CDR3 DNA reads TGCAGTGCTCATAGCTCTGGAAACACCATATATTTT.

This clonotype was counted many times. This chain uses TRBV7-8 with TRBJ2-1, with TRBD2 matching over 11 bases. There are 15 residues in the CDR3. V dropped 5 bases and J dropped 6; count of bases not matched to a gene: 6. Germline lookup yields CDR1 SGHVS and CDR2 FQNEAQ. This chain's CDR3 is CASSPLAGGTNEQFF. CDR3 coding DNA: TGTGCCAGCAGCCCCCTAGCGGGGGGCACCAATGAGCAGTTCTTC.

V and J are TRBV10-3 and TRBJ2-5; the D call may be TRBD1 or TRBD2 (5 bases each). Deletions cut 2 bases from V and 10 bases from J, with 14 bases between. The V gene's germline CDR1 is ENHRY and CDR2 SYGVKD. There are 13 residues in the CDR3. The CDR3 is CAISERGPMGQYF. The CDR3, as DNA: TGTGCCATCAGTGAGAGGGGACCAATGGGCCAGTACTTC.

This chain links TRBV7-2 with TRBJ1-4; possible D gene TRBD1, 5 bases. CDR1 SGHTA and CDR2 FQGNSA come from the germline V gene. This CDR3 is 12 amino acids long. The V end was cut by 5 bases, the J end by 12 bases, with 13 bases between. The CDR3 DNA reads TGTGCCAGCAGCAACGGCGGAGGGGAACTGTTTTTT. It specifies CASSNGGGELFF.

This clonotype was counted ten times or more. The chain has TRBV7-8 and TRBJ2-1; D gene unclear. The CDR3 runs to 16 residues. The V end was cut by 4 bases, the J end by 5 bases, with 18 bases between. Germline CDR1 reads SGHVS; CDR2 reads FQNEAQ. CDR3 protein: CASSSPSRRYDNEQFF. CDR3 nucleotides: TGTGCCAGCAGCTCCCCCTCGCGTAGGTACGACAATGAGCAGTTCTTC.

This clonotype was detected a few times. The V gene is TRBV7-2, the J gene TRBJ1-1, with D perhaps matching TRBD1 (6 bases). This CDR3 is 16 amino acids long. Deletions cut 5 bases from V and 5 bases from J, with 21 bases between. CDR1 SGHTA and CDR2 FQGNSA come from the germline V gene. CDR3 sequence (DNA): TGTGCCAGCAGCCCGAGGGGAGGGGCAGGGGCTACTGAAGCTTTCTTT. This sequence encodes CASSPRGGAGATEAFF. Complete variable domain (other parts from reference TRBV7-2 and TRBJ1-1): GAGVSQSPSNKVTEKGKDVELRCDPISGHTALYWYRQSLGQGLEFLIYFQGNSAPDKSGLPSDRFSAERTGGSVSTLTIQRTQQEDSAVYLCASSPRGGAGATEAFFGQGTRLTVV.